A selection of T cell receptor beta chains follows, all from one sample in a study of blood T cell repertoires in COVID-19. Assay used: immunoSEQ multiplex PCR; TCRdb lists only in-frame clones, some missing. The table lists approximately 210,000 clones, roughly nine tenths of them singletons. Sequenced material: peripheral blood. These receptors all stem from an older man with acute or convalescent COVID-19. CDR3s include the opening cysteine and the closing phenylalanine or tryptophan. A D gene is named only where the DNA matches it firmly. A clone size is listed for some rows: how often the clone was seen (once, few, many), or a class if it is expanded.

CDR3: CASSLVTSGALYEQYF; DNA: TGTGCCAGCAGCTTAGTTACTAGCGGAGCCCTTTACGAGCAGTACTTC; size: .; D: TRBD2; J: TRBJ2-7; V: TRBV11-2
CDR3: CASKADRVGNTEAFF; DNA: TGTGCCAGCAAGGCGGACAGGGTCGGGAACACTGAAGCTTTCTTT; size: .; D: TRBD1; J: TRBJ1-1; V: TRBV2
CDR3: CASSSRVQETQYF; DNA: TGTGCCAGCTCCTCCCGGGTACAAGAGACCCAGTACTTC; size: once; D: .; J: TRBJ2-5; V: TRBV6-6
CDR3: CATMDRVGTDTQYF; DNA: TGTGCCACCATGGACAGGGTCGGCACAGATACGCAGTATTTT; size: .; D: TRBD1; J: TRBJ2-3; V: TRBV5-5
CDR3: CASSRLTTEAFF; DNA: TGTGCCAGCAGCCGACTTACTACTGAAGCTTTCTTT; size: .; D: .; J: TRBJ1-1; V: TRBV7-9
CDR3: CSAPLPDTQYF; DNA: TGCAGTGCCCCGCTACCGGATACGCAGTATTTT; size: .; D: .; J: TRBJ2-3; V: TRBV20-1
CDR3: CASSYTRQANSPLHF; DNA: TGTGCCAGCAGTTACACCCGACAGGCCAATTCACCCCTCCACTTT; size: .; D: .; J: TRBJ1-6; V: TRBV6-5
CDR3: CASKERAWASYNEQFF; DNA: TGTGCCTCTAAGGAGCGGGCGTGGGCCTCCTACAATGAGCAGTTCTTC; size: .; D: .; J: TRBJ2-1; V: TRBV3-1/TRBV3-2
CDR3: CASSLLRTGDNQPQHF; DNA: TGTGCCAGCAGCCTACTAAGGACAGGGGATAATCAGCCCCAGCATTTT; size: .; D: TRBD1; J: TRBJ1-5; V: TRBV28
CDR3: CASSLWAGAYNEQFF; DNA: TGCGCCAGCAGCTTGTGGGCGGGAGCCTACAATGAGCAGTTCTTC; size: .; D: TRBD2; J: TRBJ2-1; V: TRBV5-1
CDR3: CASRRAGGTNEKLFF; DNA: TGCGCCAGCAGACGCGCAGGGGGCACTAATGAAAAACTGTTTTTT; size: once; D: TRBD1; J: TRBJ1-4; V: TRBV4-1
CDR3: CASSVVQGNTEAFF; DNA: TGTGCCAGCAGCGTAGTTCAGGGGAACACTGAAGCTTTCTTT; size: .; D: .; J: TRBJ1-1; V: TRBV9
CDR3: CASTSGSSYYGYTF; DNA: TGTGCCAGCACCTCGGGTAGCTCCTACTATGGCTACACCTTC; size: once; D: .; J: TRBJ1-2; V: TRBV28
CDR3: CASSKVDRGLRTQYF; DNA: TGTGCCAGCAGCAAAGTGGACAGGGGGTTGCGGACCCAGTACTTC; size: .; D: .; J: TRBJ2-5; V: TRBV21-1
CDR3: CASTLGGKPDTQYF; DNA: TGTGCCAGTACCCTCGGGGGAAAGCCAGATACGCAGTATTTT; size: .; D: .; J: TRBJ2-3; V: TRBV19
CDR3: CATSTPAGGRDTQYF; DNA: TGTGCCACCAGTACTCCGGCGGGTGGGAGAGATACGCAGTATTTT; size: .; D: .; J: TRBJ2-3; V: TRBV24-1
CDR3: CASSSTGVTGNTIYF; DNA: TGCGCCAGCAGCTCGACAGGGGTAACTGGAAACACCATATATTTT; size: .; D: TRBD1; J: TRBJ1-3; V: TRBV5-1
CDR3: CASSLGRNSPLHF; DNA: TGTGCCAGCAGCTTAGGGCGGAATTCACCCCTCCACTTT; size: .; D: .; J: TRBJ1-6; V: TRBV7-8
CDR3: CASSPPGGQGPTGELFF; DNA: TGTGCCAGCAGCCCCCCTGGGGGACAGGGACCGACCGGGGAGCTGTTTTTT; size: .; D: TRBD1; J: TRBJ2-2; V: TRBV9
CDR3: CASSYSSGAPDTQYF; DNA: TGTGCCAGCAGTTACTCTAGTGGGGCCCCAGATACGCAGTATTTT; size: .; D: .; J: TRBJ2-3; V: TRBV6-5
CDR3: CASSTPRQGFNEQFF; DNA: TGTGCCAGCAGTACACCCCGACAGGGCTTCAATGAGCAGTTCTTC; size: .; D: TRBD1; J: TRBJ2-1; V: TRBV25-1
CDR3: CASSLTYGDTEAFF; DNA: TGTGCCAGCAGCTTAACGTACGGAGACACTGAAGCTTTCTTT; size: .; D: .; J: TRBJ1-1; V: TRBV7-3
CDR3: CASSGQGDSKVYEQYF; DNA: TGTGCCAGTAGTGGACAGGGGGACTCAAAAGTCTACGAGCAGTACTTC; size: .; D: TRBD1; J: TRBJ2-7; V: TRBV19
CDR3: CASSRQTSNYGYTF; DNA: TGTGCCAGCAGCCGACAGACCTCTAACTATGGCTACACCTTC; size: .; D: .; J: TRBJ1-2; V: TRBV14
CDR3: CASSYSRVGHNEKLFF; DNA: TGTGCCAGCAGTTACTCGAGGGTGGGACACAATGAAAAACTGTTTTTT; size: .; D: .; J: TRBJ1-4; V: TRBV6-5
CDR3: CASSYRGGVETQYF; DNA: TGTGCCAGCAGCTACCGAGGGGGCGTAGAGACCCAGTACTTC; size: .; D: TRBD1; J: TRBJ2-5; V: TRBV7-3
CDR3: CASSPTDTAAGELFF; DNA: TGTGCCAGCTCACCAACAGACACTGCAGCCGGGGAGCTGTTTTTT; size: .; D: .; J: TRBJ2-2; V: TRBV18